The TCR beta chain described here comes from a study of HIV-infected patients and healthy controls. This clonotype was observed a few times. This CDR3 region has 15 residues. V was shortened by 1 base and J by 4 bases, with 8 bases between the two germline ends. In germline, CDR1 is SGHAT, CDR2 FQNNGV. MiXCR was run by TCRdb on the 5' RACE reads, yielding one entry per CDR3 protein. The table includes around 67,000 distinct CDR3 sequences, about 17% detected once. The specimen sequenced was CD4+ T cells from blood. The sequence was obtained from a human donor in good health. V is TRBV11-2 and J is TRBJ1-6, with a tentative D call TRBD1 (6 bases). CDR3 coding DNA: TGTGCCAGCAGCTTAGTTCAGGGGTATAATTCACCCCTCCACTTT. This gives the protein CASSLVQGYNSPLHF. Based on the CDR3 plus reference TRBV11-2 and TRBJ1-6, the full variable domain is EAGVAQSPRYKIIEKRQSVAFWCNPISGHATLYWYQQILGQGPKLLIQFQNNGVVDDSQLPKDRFSAERLKGVDSTLKIQPAKLEDSAVYLCASSLVQGYNSPLHFGNGTRLTVT.